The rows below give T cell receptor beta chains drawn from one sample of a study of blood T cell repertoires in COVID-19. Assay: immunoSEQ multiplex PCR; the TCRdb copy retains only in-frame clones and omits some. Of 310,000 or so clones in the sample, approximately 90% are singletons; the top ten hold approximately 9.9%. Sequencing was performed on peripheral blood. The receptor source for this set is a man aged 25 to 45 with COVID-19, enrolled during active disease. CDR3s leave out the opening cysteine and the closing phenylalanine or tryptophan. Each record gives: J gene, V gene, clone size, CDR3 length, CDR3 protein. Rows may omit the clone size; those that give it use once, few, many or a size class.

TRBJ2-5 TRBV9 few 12 ASSVQGRQETQY
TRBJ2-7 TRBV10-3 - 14 AISEYGGGSSYEQY
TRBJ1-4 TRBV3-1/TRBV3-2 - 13 ASSQRQGANEKLF
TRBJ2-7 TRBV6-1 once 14 ASSEAGAGGAYEQY
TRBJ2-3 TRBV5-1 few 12 ASSLGQRTDTQY
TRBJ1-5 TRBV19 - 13 ASSIETGGFQPQH
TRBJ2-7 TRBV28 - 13 ASSSHGTGLNEQY
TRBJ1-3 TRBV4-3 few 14 ASSQDHSLGGNTIY
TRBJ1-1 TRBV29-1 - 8 SYMNTEAF
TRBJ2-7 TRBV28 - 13 ASSFLVAATYEQY
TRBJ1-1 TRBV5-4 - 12 ASSRDSMNTEAF
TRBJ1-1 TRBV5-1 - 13 ASSLVPGVNTEAF
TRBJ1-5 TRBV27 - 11 ASTAGSNQPQH
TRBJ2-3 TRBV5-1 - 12 ASSYQGARDTQY
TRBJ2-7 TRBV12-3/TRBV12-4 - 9 ASSFRSEQY
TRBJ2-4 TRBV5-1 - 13 ASSLTGGGGNIQY
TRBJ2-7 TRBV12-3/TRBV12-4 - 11 ASSIDRGHEQY
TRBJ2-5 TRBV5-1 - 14 ASSLGLAGVRETQY
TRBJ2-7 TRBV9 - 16 ASSEGLASGRYSYEQY
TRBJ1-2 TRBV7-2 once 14 ASSLGGQGYNYGYT
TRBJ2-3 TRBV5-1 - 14 ASSLPGQEGADTQY
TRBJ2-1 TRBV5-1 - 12 ASSGNGAYNEQF
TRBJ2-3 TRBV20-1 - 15 SASLGLAGAYTDTQY